These 31 T cell receptor beta chains share one sample of origin, sequenced in a study of OX40 agonist ivuxolimab in advanced cancers. Some clones are missing from TCRdb's copy, which holds only in-frame ones; the method was immunoSEQ multiplex PCR. The sample contains 50,000 to 70,000 clones, about four fifths of which appear only once. This material consisted of CD4+ or CD8+ T cells sorted from blood, taken in a trial of the OX40 agonist ivuxolimab. Source of these receptors: an adult with an advanced solid tumor such as melanoma, head and neck, liver or kidney cancer.

The chain uses TRBV19 and TRBJ1-1; a weak D match, TRBD1 (6 bases). The CDR3 sequence is 14 residues long. The V and J ends lost 4 bases and 1 base respectively, with 10 bases between them. The germline gives CDR1 LNHDA, CDR2 SQIVND (reference sequence). The DNA of the CDR3 is TGTGCCAGTAGTAAGGGACACAGGAACACTGAAGCTTTCTTT. This gives the protein CASSKGHRNTEAFF.

This chain connects TRBV5-1 to TRBJ2-3, with 9 bases matching TRBD2. The germline gives CDR1 SGHRS, CDR2 YFSETQ. The CDR3 totals 19 residues. V trimming: 5 bases; J trimming: 1 base; junction bases outside the gene matches: 17. CDR3: CASRAAGGASGERTDTQYF. DNA for the CDR3: TGCGCCAGCAGGGCCGCGGGTGGGGCTAGCGGGGAACGCACAGATACGCAGTATTTT.

This clone occurred a few times. The CDR3 DNA follows: TGTGCCAGCAGCTCCACCTGGCAGGGTGTTAATGGCTACACCTTC. This sequence encodes CASSSTWQGVNGYTF. The J gene is TRBJ1-2, the V gene TRBV5-5; D is perhaps TRBD1 (5 bases). V dropped 3 bases and J dropped 6 bases, with 18 bases sitting between them. The CDR3 length is 15 residues. The germline V gene has CDR1 SGHKS and CDR2 YYEKEE (reference sequence).

The chain links TRBV5-1 to TRBJ2-2; a weak D match, TRBD1 (5 bases). CDR1 is SGHRS, CDR2 YFSETQ, per germline. The germline V and J ends were trimmed by 5 bases and 4 bases, with 15 bases remaining between them. The CDR3 is 15 residues long. The CDR3 here is CASRQADLLTGELFF. Written as DNA, the CDR3 is TGCGCCAGCAGACAGGCCGACCTCCTCACCGGGGAGCTGTTTTTT.

This sequence joins TRBV5-5 and TRBJ2-1; tentatively, D is TRBD1 or TRBD2 (5 bases each). V shed 3 bases and J shed 4 bases, with 20 bases lying between them. CDR3 length: 17 amino acids. Germline-derived CDR1 and CDR2 are SGHKS and YYEKEE (reference sequence). The CDR3 is CASSSVPQGRDYNEQFF. For the CDR3, the DNA is TGTGCCAGCAGCTCCGTCCCCCAGGGTCGGGATTACAATGAGCAGTTCTTC.

The rearrangement uses TRBV5-4 and TRBJ1-2; TRBD1 matches 7 bases. Germline CDR1 SGHNT, CDR2 YYREEE (reference sequence). After removal of 3 bases from V and 6 bases from J, the junction contained 11 bases not matched to a gene. The CDR3 spans 15 residues. CDR3 nucleotides: TGTGCCAGCAGCTCAGGCGGTAGGGGGCGGGATGGCTACACCTTC. It codes for CASSSGGRGRDGYTF. Full variable domain (rest looked up from reference TRBV5-4 and TRBJ1-2): ETGVTQSPTHLIKTRGQQVTLRCSSQSGHNTVSWYQQALGQGPQFIFQYYREEENGRGNFPPRFSGLQFPNYSSELNVNALELDDSALYLCASSSGGRGRDGYTFGSGTRLTVV.

J is TRBJ1-2 and V is TRBV23-1, with 7 bases identical to TRBD1. TRBV23-1 is sorted into the ORF group, with uncertain function. This CDR3 has 13 amino acids. The ends lost 11 bases at V and 5 bases at J; junction bases unmatched: 11. In nucleotides, the CDR3 is TGCGCCGGAAGGAGGGGGCAGGGGTATGGCTACACCTTC. This sequence encodes CAGRRGQGYGYTF.

This clone showed up many times. V and J are TRBV30 and TRBJ1-2, with TRBD1 matching 8 bases. This CDR3 is 13 amino acids long. Trimming took 5 bases from V and 5 from J; bases not matched to a gene: 7. Germline lookup yields CDR1 GTSNPN and CDR2 SVGIG (reference sequence). Here the CDR3 reads CAWARDRPYGYTF. The CDR3 bases are TGTGCCTGGGCGAGGGACAGGCCTTATGGCTACACCTTC.

The chain uses TRBV6-1 and TRBJ2-1; D might be TRBD2 (7 bases). This CDR3 spans 16 amino acids. The ends were cut back, 1 base at V and 4 bases at J, with 14 bases in the middle. Germline V CDR1 and CDR2: MNHNS, SASEGT. CDR3 DNA: TGTGCCAGCAGTGAAGAGGGGGGGGGACTTTACAATGAGCAGTTCTTC. It yields the protein CASSEEGGGLYNEQFF.

The chain links TRBV27 to TRBJ2-7; the match to TRBD1 covers 7 bases. The CDR3 extends over 15 amino acids. After removal of 8 bases from V and 0 bases from J, the junction contained 10 bases not matched to a gene. Per the germline V gene, CDR1 is MNHEY and CDR2 is SMNVEV (reference sequence). The CDR3 spells CASGPQGVSSYEQYF. The CDR3 DNA is TGTGCCAGCGGACCCCAGGGGGTTAGCTCCTACGAGCAGTACTTC.

J is TRBJ1-4 and V is TRBV2, with 7 nucleotides matching TRBD1. Germline trimming cut 5 bases from V and 2 bases from J; bases unmatched to any gene: 8. The CDR3 has 16 amino acids. Germline assignment: CDR1 SNHLY and CDR2 FYNNEI. CDR3 residues: CASSPLDRTTNEKLFF. CDR3 DNA sequence: TGTGCCAGCAGTCCCCTGGACAGGACGACTAATGAAAAACTGTTTTTT.

This clone was counted between two and nine times. This chain links TRBV2 with TRBJ1-5; tentatively, D is TRBD1 (5 bases). The length of the CDR3 is 14 residues. Germline CDR1 is SNHLY and CDR2 is FYNNEI. Trimming shortened V by 4 bases and J by 4 bases, and 11 bases separated the two germline ends. CDR3 coding DNA: TGTGCCAGCAGTGTAGAACGGGGGAATCAGCCCCAGCATTTT. Translation gives CASSVERGNQPQHF.

Remarks on this clone: The identical CDR3 is also encoded by other nucleotide sequences in the sample. The chain is built from TRBV11-3 and TRBJ2-2, with 11 bases fitting TRBD2. The germline V gene encodes CDR1 SGHNT and CDR2 YENEEA. The CDR3 has 15 amino acids. V was pared by 6 bases and J by 4 bases, with 4 bases of the junction left unmatched. The CDR3 sequence is CASRSGTSGTGELFF. DNA for the CDR3: TGTGCCAGCAGGTCCGGGACTAGCGGCACCGGGGAGCTGTTTTTT.

This clone was seen more than once but under ten times. The J gene is TRBJ1-1, the V gene TRBV30; 8 nucleotides align to TRBD1. The V gene's germline CDR1 is GTSNPN and CDR2 SVGIG (reference sequence). CDR3 length: 15 amino acids. The junction had 6 bases not matched to a gene; V was cut back by 0 bases and J by 3 bases. This CDR3 reads CAWSVNSGGYTEAFF. CDR3 coding DNA: TGTGCCTGGAGTGTAAATTCAGGGGGCTACACTGAAGCTTTCTTT.

The gene calls are TRBV15 and TRBJ2-1; possible D gene TRBD1, 5 bases. The CDR3 runs 15 residues. Per the germline V gene, CDR1 is LNHNV and CDR2 is YYDKDF (reference sequence). The ends were cut back, 0 bases at V and 4 bases at J, with 10 bases in the middle. The CDR3 DNA follows: TGTGCCACCAGCAGAGATCTAGGGGCATACAATGAGCAGTTCTTC. This gives the protein CATSRDLGAYNEQFF.

The CDR3 protein is CSASRNEQFF. CDR3 DNA sequence: TGCAGTGCTAGTAGGAATGAGCAGTTCTTC. The chain has TRBV20-1 and TRBJ2-1; D not certain. Germline V gene lookup returns CDR1 DFQATT and CDR2 SNEGSKA (reference sequence). CDR3 length equals 10 residues. V lost 3 bases and J lost 7, with 4 bases in between.

The chain combines TRBV6-1 with TRBJ1-2, with D perhaps matching TRBD1 (5 bases). The CDR3 runs 14 residues. Looked up from germline, CDR1 is MNHNS and CDR2 is SASEGT. V was cut by 10 bases and J by 4 bases, with 19 bases left in between. Written as DNA, the CDR3 is TGTGCCATAAACGGGGGGAAGGGGAGCTATGGCTACACCTTC. Amino acid sequence: CAINGGKGSYGYTF.

This clone was seen just once. The chain is built from TRBV19 and TRBJ1-6, with a tentative D call TRBD1 (5 bases). The ends were cut back, 9 bases at V and 11 bases at J, with 20 bases in the middle. The CDR3 contains 14 residues. The germline gives CDR1 LNHDA, CDR2 SQIVND (reference sequence). Here the CDR3 DNA reads TGTGCCAGCAACAACTGGGCAGGGACGGCACCCCTCCACTTT. It specifies CASNNWAGTAPLHF.

The chain joins TRBV28 to TRBJ1-4, with D possibly being TRBD1 (6 bases). V was cut by 6 bases and J by 3 bases, with 11 bases left in between. Germline V CDR1 and CDR2: MDHEN, SYDVKM. This CDR3 comprises 14 residues. The CDR3 sequence: CASRLGQSNEKLFF. The CDR3 DNA reads TGTGCCAGCAGGTTAGGACAGTCTAATGAAAAACTGTTTTTT.

This sequence joins TRBV7-6 and TRBJ2-2; 9 bases align to TRBD2. There are 17 residues in the CDR3. Germline V CDR1 and CDR2: SGHVS, FNYEAQ. V was clipped by 5 bases and J by 7 bases; unmatched bases: 14. The CDR3, as DNA: TGTGCCAGCAGCCGACTGGCGGGGGGGCTTTTTAGCGGGGAGCTGTTTTTT. Its protein is CASSRLAGGLFSGELFF. The whole variable domain, filled in from reference TRBV7-6 and TRBJ2-2, reads GAGVSQSPRYKVTKRGQDVALRCDPISGHVSLYWYRQALGQGPEFLTYFNYEAQQDKSGLPNDRFSAERPEGSISTLTIQRTEQRDSAMYRCASSRLAGGLFSGELFFGEGSRLTVL.

This clone was picked up a small number of times. The genes are TRBV19 and TRBJ2-1, with 8 nucleotides matching TRBD1. Germline values: CDR1 LNHDA, CDR2 SQIVND (reference sequence). V lost 3 bases to trimming and J lost 6 bases; unmatched junction nucleotides: 7. This CDR3 region has 15 residues. The CDR3 spells CASSIREQGGNEQFF. As DNA, the CDR3 is TGTGCCAGTAGTATCCGGGAACAGGGGGGCAATGAGCAGTTCTTC.

The genes are TRBV15 and TRBJ1-2; 7 nucleotides agree with TRBD1. CDR3 length: 14 residues. Germline-derived CDR1 and CDR2 are LNHNV and YYDKDF (reference sequence). Unmatched junction bases numbered 4, after V lost 0 bases and J lost 6 bases. The CDR3 DNA reads as TGTGCCACCAGCAGAGATCGAGGGGGCCATGGCTACACCTTC. Its translation: CATSRDRGGHGYTF.

The chain joins TRBV4-1 to TRBJ2-7; 13 nucleotides align to TRBD2. Germline loops: CDR1 MGHRA, CDR2 YSYEKL. Losses at the gene ends were 3 bases for V and 5 bases for J; bases not matched to a gene: 10. This CDR3 has 17 amino acids. CDR3 region: CASSHPGLAGRRDEQYF. DNA of the CDR3: TGCGCCAGCAGCCATCCGGGACTAGCGGGACGGAGGGACGAGCAGTACTTC.

This clone was observed a handful of times. The chain is built from TRBV4-3 and TRBJ1-5; maybe TRBD1 (5 bases). With 0 bases removed from V and 3 bases from J, the gap between germline ends came to 12 bases. The germline V gene encodes CDR1 LGHNA and CDR2 YSLEER. This CDR3 has 16 residues. CDR3 DNA: TGCGCCAGCAGCCAAGATCCGTACAGGCCCAATCAGCCCCAGCATTTT. Encoded protein: CASSQDPYRPNQPQHF.

With respect to this clone: This same CDR3 is encoded by further DNA sequences in the sample. The chain uses TRBV27 and TRBJ2-3, with 10 bases aligning to TRBD2. CDR1 and CDR2 from the germline V gene are MNHEY and SMNVEV (reference sequence). There are 15 residues in the CDR3. Trimming cost V 3 bases and J 4 bases; bases outside gene matches: 4. Here the CDR3 reads CASSFTSGTSDTQYF. CDR3 coding DNA: TGTGCCAGCAGTTTTACTAGCGGGACCTCAGATACGCAGTATTTT.

The chain couples TRBV9 to TRBJ2-2; the D is unclear. Deletions cut 0 bases from V and 8 bases from J, with 14 bases between. Germline V gives CDR1 SGDLS, CDR2 YYNGEE. CDR3 length: 15 amino acids. In nucleotides, the CDR3 is TGTGCCAGCAGCGTAGAACCTCTGTTGGCGGGGGAGCTGTTTTTT. It specifies CASSVEPLLAGELFF. The entire variable domain, with the rest obtained from reference TRBV9 and TRBJ2-2, is as follows: DSGVTQTPKHLITATGQRVTLRCSPRSGDLSVYWYQQSLDQGLQFLIQYYNGEERAKGNILERFSAQQFPDLHSELNLSSLELGDSALYFCASSVEPLLAGELFFGEGSRLTVL.

The chain is built from TRBV6-5 and TRBJ1-2, with unresolved D. Germline V gene sequence: CDR1 MNHEY, CDR2 SVGAGI. V lost 6 bases and J 4 bases, leaving 6 bases between the germline ends. This CDR3 is 11 amino acids long. In DNA form, the CDR3 reads TGTGCCAGCAGAGAATTCTATGGCTACACCTTC. Its protein is CASREFYGYTF.

V gene TRBV6-5 combines with J gene TRBJ2-1; D might be TRBD2 (5 bases). The CDR3 is 15 amino acids. Trimming removed 4 bases from V and 2 bases from J, with 12 bases in between. Germline V CDR1 and CDR2: MNHEY, SVGAGI. This CDR3 is CASSFQRNPYNEQFF. Written as DNA, the CDR3 is TGTGCCAGCAGTTTTCAGCGGAACCCCTACAATGAGCAGTTCTTC.

Here the CDR3 DNA reads TGTGCCAGCAGCTTGGTAACGGATGAAAAACTGTTTTTT. This encodes CASSLVTDEKLFF. V is TRBV5-5 and J is TRBJ1-4; no clear D. The ends were cut back, 0 bases at V and 6 bases at J, with 6 bases in the middle. CDR1 and CDR2 from the germline V gene are SGHKS and YYEKEE (reference sequence). This CDR3 has 13 residues.

This chain joins TRBV30 and TRBJ1-1; D uncertain. This CDR3 has 13 amino acids. V lost 2 bases and J lost 4, with 11 bases in between. From germline, CDR1 is GTSNPN and CDR2 SVGIG (reference sequence). The CDR3 reads CAWSPPWGTEAFF. The CDR3 DNA reads TGTGCCTGGAGTCCCCCTTGGGGCACTGAAGCTTTCTTT.

V usage is TRBV19 and J usage is TRBJ2-7, with 12 bases fitting TRBD2. CDR3 length: 15 amino acids. From germline, CDR1 is LNHDA and CDR2 SQIVND (reference sequence). Losses at the gene ends were 5 bases for V and 3 bases for J; bases not matched to a gene: 5. CDR3 sequence reads: CASSLGLAGNYEQYF. In DNA form, the CDR3 reads TGTGCCAGTAGTTTGGGACTAGCGGGCAACTACGAGCAGTACTTC.